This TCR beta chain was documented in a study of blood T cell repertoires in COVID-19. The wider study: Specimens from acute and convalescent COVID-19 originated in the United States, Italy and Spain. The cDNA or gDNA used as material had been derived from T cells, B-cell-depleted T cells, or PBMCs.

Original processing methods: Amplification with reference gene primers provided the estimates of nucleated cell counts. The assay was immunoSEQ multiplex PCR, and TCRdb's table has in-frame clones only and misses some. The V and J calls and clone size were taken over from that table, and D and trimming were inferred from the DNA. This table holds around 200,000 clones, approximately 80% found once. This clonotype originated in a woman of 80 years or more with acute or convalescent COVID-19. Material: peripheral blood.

As DNA, the CDR3 is TGTGCCAGCAGCCCCAATCAGGTGGGAGCTAACTATGGCTACACCTTC. Its translation: CASSPNQVGANYGYTF. The chain carries TRBV9 and TRBJ1-2; D is ambiguous. CDR3 length: 16 amino acids. Per germline, CDR1 SGDLS and CDR2 YYNGEE. Trimming removed 4 bases from V and 0 bases from J, with 16 bases in between.